Listed here is a single TCR beta chain. The antigen this receptor binds is unknown. No base qualities exist here, and no much larger clone lies one base off it. Data came from an Illumina NovaSeq 6000. TCRalpha and TCRbeta cDNA libraries were constructed by 5'RACE with constant-segment primers, with sample barcodes and unique molecular identifiers being introduced. Trizol reagent was used to extract RNA from every sample. The libraries were amplified in two PCR steps, and the second step added a second sample barcode and Illumina TruSeq adapters. Sequencing of the libraries was done on an Illumina NovaSeq, producing 2 x 150 bp paired-end reads. Per the original workflow: The reads were demultiplexed and collapsed into UMI-guided consensus sequences using migec v1.2.7. Using mixcr v2.1.11, the UMI consensuses were aligned to TRA and TRB V and J templates and assembled into clonotypes. A clonotype was counted as expanded or contracted only if both edgeR and NoisET called the change significant, with noise models trained on biological replicates. edgeR calls used a false discovery rate-adjusted p below 0.01 and a log2 fold-change threshold of 1. As an exploratory analysis of dynamics, max-normalized trajectories of the 1000 most abundant clonotypes were examined by PCA with hierarchical clustering. Separately sequenced CD4+ and CD8+ repertoires were used to assign a CD4 or CD8 phenotype to each responding clone. TCRdb reanalyzed the raw reads on its own, using fastp at Q25 for trimming and MiXCR for clone calling, and kept in-frame beta chains. When rows share a CDR3 protein, they turn into one entry using the most common DNA and genes. These V and J calls are TCRdb output, not the study's own analysis. In all, the sample holds about 340,000 distinct CDR3 sequences, and roughly an eighth of those were seen once. Jointly, the top ten make up about 22% of the sample.

This entry belongs to a study of T-cell memory formation after mild COVID-19 (dated by TCRdb to the early 2020s). For context, the study as a whole: Most TCR sequence clusters were specific to one of the two donors. In a couple of donors, T-cell clones that expanded and contracted after mild COVID-19 were followed by sequencing TCRalpha and TCRbeta repertoires longitudinally. Two young, previously healthy adult volunteers, one female and one male, were included in the cohort. Beyond this particular receptor, the publication reports: Balanced CD4/CD8 phenotypes were observed for clones contracting from day 15 to 85, whereas a bias towards CD4+ was observed for a second wave of clones expanding from day 15 to 37. Only a couple of mild cases were covered by the study, and larger cohorts that include severe cases with pre-infection samples were considered necessary. Some responding clones were detected in pre-infection memory, suggesting pre-existing cross-reactive memory T cells joined the SARS-CoV-2 response. Contracting CD4+ clones were located mainly in the CM and EM memory subsets, whereas CD8+ clones were found to be enriched in EMRA. SARS-CoV-2 specificity of the second-wave clones peaking on day 37 was not confirmed.

The germline V gene (reference sequence) specifies DFQATT as CDR1 and SNEGSKA as CDR2. V is cut by 0 bases and J by 3 bases, and the space between the germline ends is 8 bases. Inclusive of the bounding cysteine and phenylalanine, the CDR3 is 14 residues long. The retained sequence is limited to the CDR3, 42 bases, with the frame set at the first base. Ficoll-Paque density gradient centrifugation was used to isolate PBMCs. This TCR derives from a man between 18 and 35 years old who had mild COVID-19 (a few samples of this study predate the infection). The sample titles of this study are shuffled in the database, so cell type and time point are left out; the donor was told from shared clones. Material for sequencing was PBMCs or a T cell subset sorted from them (not recorded which). This chain joins TRBV20-1 to TRBJ1-4; the D gene cannot be named for sure. The DNA sequence is given as TGCAGTGCTAGAGATTGGCCACCTAATGAAAAACTGTTTTTT. It translates as CSARDWPPNEKLFF.